These T cell receptor beta chains were read from a single sample in a study of molecular identifiers for immune sequencing clone quantification. Using its own MiXCR run on the PCR reads, TCRdb lists one record per CDR3 protein. The sample carries over 70,000 distinct CDR3 sequences, 25% recorded once. The sequenced sample was naive CD8+ T cells from blood, with Jurkat cell RNA spiked in. These receptor sequences come from a human donor in good health. Some libraries in this study had Jurkat cell RNA spiked in. Each CDR3 is given with its conserved first and last residue. The D gene is left open where the match is weak. Clone sizes are given selectively: once, few, many, or a class where the clone is expanded.

clone_size	v_call	d_call	j_call	cdr3_nt	cdr3_aa
many	TRBV7-9	.	TRBJ2-2	TGTGCCAGCAGCTTATCCGGACAGATGACCGGGGAGCTGTTTTTT	CASSLSGQMTGELFF
.	TRBV12-3/TRBV12-4	.	TRBJ2-7	TGTGCCAGCAGTTCCATGGCTGGGAAGTACGAGCAGTACTTC	CASSSMAGKYEQYF
.	TRBV29-1	.	TRBJ2-1	TGCAGCGTTGAAGTCTACAATGAGCAGTTCTTC	CSVEVYNEQFF
many	TRBV4-1	.	TRBJ2-7	TGCGCCAGCGGGGAACCTACTGGTGAGCAGTACTTC	CASGEPTGEQYF
few	TRBV25-1	.	TRBJ2-1	TGTGCCAGCAGTGGGGACAATGAGCAGTTCTTC	CASSGDNEQFF
many	TRBV5-4	.	TRBJ2-3	TGTGCCAGCAGCTTGGATGGGGACCTAAGGAGAGATACGCAGTATTTT	CASSLDGDLRRDTQYF
few	TRBV4-3	TRBD2	TRBJ2-1	TGCGCCAGCAGCCAAGATATCTCTAGCGGGAGTGTTATAGGCCATGAGCAGTTCTTC	CASSQDISSGSVIGHEQFF
.	TRBV9	.	TRBJ2-5	TGTGCCAGCAGCCCCCTTGATCGACTGGAGACCCAGTACTTC	CASSPLDRLETQYF
many	TRBV6-5	.	TRBJ2-2	TGTGCCAGCAGTTACTCAACATTTCGGGCGAACACCGGGGAGCTGTTTTTT	CASSYSTFRANTGELFF
.	TRBV3-1	TRBD2	TRBJ2-3	TGTGCCAGCAGCCCTAGCGGGGGGGAGGTATGGGCAGATACGCAGTATTTT	CASSPSGGEVWADTQYF
many	TRBV29-1	TRBD2	TRBJ2-1	TGCAGCGTTTATTGGACTAGCGGGGGTACTTACAATGAGCAGTTCTTC	CSVYWTSGGTYNEQFF
few	TRBV12-3/TRBV12-4	.	TRBJ2-2	TGTGCCAGCAGCCGTACAGAGAACACCGGGGAGCTGTTTTTT	CASSRTENTGELFF
few	TRBV19	.	TRBJ2-7	TGTGCCAGTAGTATTTCAGAAAGCTACGAGCAGTACTTC	CASSISESYEQYF
many	TRBV7-8	.	TRBJ1-5	TGTGCCAGCAGCTTAGGGGGCCTACTCAATCAGCCCCAGCATTTT	CASSLGGLLNQPQHF
many	TRBV2	TRBD2	TRBJ2-3	TGTGCCAGCAGGCTAGCGGGTTCTTCCACAGATACGCAGTATTTT	CASRLAGSSTDTQYF
few	TRBV9	.	TRBJ2-2	TGTGCCAGCAGCGTAGACAGGGTGAACACCGGGGAGCTGTTTTTT	CASSVDRVNTGELFF
once	TRBV4-3	.	TRBJ2-3	TGCGCCAGCAGCCAAGTGGTGGAAGCTACGCAGTATTTT	CASSQVVEATQYF
few	TRBV5-4	.	TRBJ2-3	TGTGCCAGCAGCTTGGCCGGGATTAGACACGGCACAGATACGCAGTATTTT	CASSLAGIRHGTDTQYF
.	TRBV27	TRBD1	TRBJ2-7	TGTGCCAGCAGTGCCGGGACAGACTACTACGAGCAGTACTTC	CASSAGTDYYEQYF
.	TRBV11-2	.	TRBJ2-1	TGTGCCAGCAACCAAGCCGGGCCCCCCTACACGGGGCAGTTCTTC	CASNQAGPPYTGQFF
many	TRBV7-2	.	TRBJ1-5	TGTGCCAGCAGCCCTGCTTTGGGTAGTCGGCAGCCCCAGCATTTT	CASSPALGSRQPQHF
once	TRBV6-6	.	TRBJ2-1	TGTGCCAGCAGTTACTCGGCGCAGGGGATACAAGCCTACAATGAGCAGTTCTTC	CASSYSAQGIQAYNEQFF
many	TRBV11-2	.	TRBJ2-1	TGTGCCAGCAGCTTAGTCGGTCACCCGGTTTACAATGAGCAGTTCTTC	CASSLVGHPVYNEQFF
.	TRBV5-6	TRBD1	TRBJ2-3	TGTGCCAGCAGCTGGGGACAGAGCACAGATACGCAGTATTTT	CASSWGQSTDTQYF
once	TRBV4-3	TRBD1	TRBJ1-3	TGCGCCAGCAGCCCGGACAGGGTGGATGGAAACACCATATATTTT	CASSPDRVDGNTIYF
many	TRBV19	.	TRBJ1-1	TGTGCCAGTAGTTATTTGGAGAGACACCTACTGAACACTGAAGCTTTCTTT	CASSYLERHLLNTEAFF
.	TRBV4-3	TRBD1	TRBJ1-5	TGCGCCAGCAGCCCCTCGGACAGGGGCAATCAGCCCCAGCATTTT	CASSPSDRGNQPQHF
few	TRBV4-3	TRBD1	TRBJ2-6	TGCGCCAGCAGCCACGGTAGGGCCACAGGGGGCTTCTCTGGGGCCAACGTCCTGACTTTC	CASSHGRATGGFSGANVLTF
many	TRBV7-9	.	TRBJ2-3	TGTGCCAGCAGCTTAATTAGCACAGATACGCAGTATTTT	CASSLISTDTQYF
many	TRBV28	.	TRBJ2-7	TGTGCCAGCAGTTTGACTGGCTCCTACGAGCAGTACTTC	CASSLTGSYEQYF
many	TRBV20-1	.	TRBJ2-7	TGCAGTGCTACCGCTAGTTTCTCCTACGAGCAGTACTTC	CSATASFSYEQYF
few	TRBV14	TRBD2	TRBJ2-1	TGTGCCAGCAGCCCACCGGGACTAGTAACTAATGAGCAGTTCTTC	CASSPPGLVTNEQFF
.	TRBV29-1	.	TRBJ1-2	TGCAGCGTTGAAGATCGGGATAAGGTGGCCTATGGCTACACCTTC	CSVEDRDKVAYGYTF
many	TRBV29-1	.	TRBJ2-3	TGCAGCGTTGACGGGTCAGATAACACAGATACGCAGTATTTT	CSVDGSDNTDTQYF
once	TRBV7-9	.	TRBJ2-5	TGTGCCAGCAGCTTAGACAGACAAGAGACCCAGTACTTC	CASSLDRQETQYF
many	TRBV12-3/TRBV12-4	.	TRBJ1-1	TGTGCCAGCAGTCCTGGGATGGGTGGCGCTTTCTTT	CASSPGMGGAFF
.	TRBV19	.	TRBJ2-7	TGTGCCAGTGGTTGGGGTGAGGAGCAGTACTTC	CASGWGEEQYF
many	TRBV28	.	TRBJ2-3	TGTGCCAGCACAGGGGATACGCAGTATTTT	CASTGDTQYF
many	TRBV7-9	TRBD2	TRBJ2-3	TGTGCCAGCAGCTCACGACTAGCGGGGAACACAGATACGCAGTATTTT	CASSSRLAGNTDTQYF
.	TRBV27	.	TRBJ2-7	TGTGCCAGCGGCCTTGGCGGCGAGCAGTACTTC	CASGLGGEQYF
few	TRBV7-9	.	TRBJ2-5	TGTGCCAGCAGCCCGGCCCTTAGCGGAGGGCAAGAGACCCAGTACTTC	CASSPALSGGQETQYF
many	TRBV7-9	.	TRBJ2-7	TGTGCCAGCAGCACGGTGGGCTCCTACGAGCAGTACTTC	CASSTVGSYEQYF
.	TRBV18	.	TRBJ2-7	TGTGCCAGCTCACCTACGGGACTTACCTACGAGCAGTACTTC	CASSPTGLTYEQYF
.	TRBV12-3/TRBV12-4	.	TRBJ1-1	TGTGCCAGCAGTTTTTCACTAGGGTTCGGTTTTAAAGCTTTCTTT	CASSFSLGFGFKAFF
.	TRBV19	.	TRBJ2-7	TGTGCCAGTAGTCCCGGGACAATCTACGAGCAGTACTTC	CASSPGTIYEQYF
.	TRBV10-3	TRBD2	TRBJ2-4	TGTGCCACGCCATTCAGGGAGGGTACGACCAAAAACATTCAGTACTTC	CATPFREGTTKNIQYF
many	TRBV6-5	.	TRBJ2-7	TGTGCCAGCAGTTACGGGAGCAGGGGATACGAGCAGTACTTC	CASSYGSRGYEQYF
.	TRBV13	TRBD1	TRBJ2-7	TGTGCCAGCAGCCCTGAACAGGGGGCGCGTAAGCAGTACTTC	CASSPEQGARKQYF